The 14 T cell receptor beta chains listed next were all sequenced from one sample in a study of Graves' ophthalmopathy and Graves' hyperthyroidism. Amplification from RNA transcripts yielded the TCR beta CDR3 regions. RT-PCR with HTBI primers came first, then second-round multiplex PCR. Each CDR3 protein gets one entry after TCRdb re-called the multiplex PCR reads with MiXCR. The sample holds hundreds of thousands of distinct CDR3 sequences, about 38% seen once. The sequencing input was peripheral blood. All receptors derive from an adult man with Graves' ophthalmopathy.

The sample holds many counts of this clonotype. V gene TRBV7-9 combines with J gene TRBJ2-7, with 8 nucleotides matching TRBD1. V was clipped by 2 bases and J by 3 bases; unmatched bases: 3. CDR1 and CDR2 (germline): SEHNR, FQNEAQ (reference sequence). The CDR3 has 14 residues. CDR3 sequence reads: CASSLRDRRYEQYF. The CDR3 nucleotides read TGTGCCAGCAGCTTACGGGACAGGCGCTACGAGCAGTACTTC.

CDR3 nucleotides: TGTGCCAGCAGTATTCGACAGGGGGAGGGCTACACCTTC. It specifies CASSIRQGEGYTF. The rearrangement joins TRBV12-3 or TRBV12-4 to TRBJ1-2, with 9 bases aligning to TRBD1. J gave up 8 bases and V 5 bases, and 6 bases lay outside the gene matches. CDR3 size: 13 residues.

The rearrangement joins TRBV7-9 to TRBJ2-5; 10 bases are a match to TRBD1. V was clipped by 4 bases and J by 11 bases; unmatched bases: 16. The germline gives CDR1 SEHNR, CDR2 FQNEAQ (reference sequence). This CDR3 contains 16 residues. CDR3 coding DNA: TGTGCCAGCAGCTCTGACCCCGGGACAGGGGTAGATACGCAGTACTTC. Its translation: CASSSDPGTGVDTQYF.

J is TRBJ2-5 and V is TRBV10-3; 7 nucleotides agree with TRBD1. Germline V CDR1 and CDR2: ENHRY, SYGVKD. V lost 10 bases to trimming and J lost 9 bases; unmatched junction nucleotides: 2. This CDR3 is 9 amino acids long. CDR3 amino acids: CATGTAQYF. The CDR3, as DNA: TGTGCCACCGGGACAGCCCAGTACTTC.

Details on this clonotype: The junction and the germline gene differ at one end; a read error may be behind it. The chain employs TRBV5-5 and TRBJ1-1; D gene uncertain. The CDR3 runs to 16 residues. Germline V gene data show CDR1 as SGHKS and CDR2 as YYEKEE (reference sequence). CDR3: CANSQVSGYVNTEAFF. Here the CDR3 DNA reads TGTGCCAACAGCCAAGTATCGGGTTATGTGAACACTGAAGCTTTCTTT.

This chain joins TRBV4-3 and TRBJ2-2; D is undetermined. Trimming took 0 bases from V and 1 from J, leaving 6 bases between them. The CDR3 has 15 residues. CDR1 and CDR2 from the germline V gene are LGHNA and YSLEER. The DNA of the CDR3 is TGCGCCAGCAGCCAAGATGCCCGGAACACCGGGGAGCTGTTTTTT. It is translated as CASSQDARNTGELFF.

The CDR3 region is CASSFLAREQYF. CDR3 coding DNA: TGTGCCAGCAGCTTTTTAGCGCGCGAGCAGTACTTC. The rearrangement uses TRBV7-2 and TRBJ2-7; TRBD2 is a possible D gene (5 bases). Trimming took 3 bases from V and 6 from J, leaving 9 bases between them. There are 12 residues in the CDR3. Per germline, CDR1 SGHTA and CDR2 FQGNSA. The full variable domain, rest sourced from reference TRBV7-2 and TRBJ2-7, is GAGVSQSPSNKVTEKGKDVELRCDPISGHTALYWYRQSLGQGLEFLIYFQGNSAPDKSGLPSDRFSAERTGGSVSTLTIQRTQQEDSAVYLCASSFLAREQYFGPGTRLTVT.

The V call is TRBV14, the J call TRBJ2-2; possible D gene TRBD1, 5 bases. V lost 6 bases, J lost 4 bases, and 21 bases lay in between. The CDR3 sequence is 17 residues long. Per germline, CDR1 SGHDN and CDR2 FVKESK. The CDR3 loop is CASRQAVVKGVTGELFF. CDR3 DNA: TGTGCCAGCAGACAGGCAGTTGTTAAAGGGGTCACCGGGGAGCTGTTTTTT. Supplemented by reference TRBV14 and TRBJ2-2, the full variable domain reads EAGVTQFPSHSVIEKGQTVTLRCDPISGHDNLYWYRRVMGKEIKFLLHFVKESKQDESGMPNNRFLAERTGGTYSTLKVQPAELEDSGVYFCASRQAVVKGVTGELFFGEGSRLTVL.

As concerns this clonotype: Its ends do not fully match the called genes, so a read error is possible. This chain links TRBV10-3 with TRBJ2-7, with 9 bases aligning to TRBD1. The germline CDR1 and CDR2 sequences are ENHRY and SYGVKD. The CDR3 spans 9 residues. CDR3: CAIRPDRGF. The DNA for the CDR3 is TGTGCCATCAGACCGGACAGGGGATTC.

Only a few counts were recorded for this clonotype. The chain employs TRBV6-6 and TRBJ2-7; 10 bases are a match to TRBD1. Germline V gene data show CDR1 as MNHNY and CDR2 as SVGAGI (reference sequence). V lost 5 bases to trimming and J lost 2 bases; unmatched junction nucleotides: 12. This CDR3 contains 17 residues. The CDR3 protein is CASSTRGEGTGAYEQYF. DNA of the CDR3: TGTGCCAGCAGTACCCGGGGGGAGGGGACAGGGGCCTACGAGCAGTACTTC.

For the CDR3, the DNA is TGTGCCAGCAGTGCTAGGGGGGCCTCTGAAGCTTTCTTT. It translates to CASSARGASEAFF. The chain combines TRBV7-9 with TRBJ1-1; D possibly corresponds to TRBD1 (6 bases). Germline V lookup: CDR1 SEHNR, CDR2 FQNEAQ (reference sequence). The CDR3 runs to 13 residues. V was cut by 6 bases and J by 6 bases, with 14 bases left in between. The full variable domain, rest sourced from reference TRBV7-9 and TRBJ1-1, is DTGVSQNPRHKITKRGQNVTFRCDPISEHNRLYWYRQTLGQGPEFLTYFQNEAQLEKSRLLSDRFSAERPKGSFSTLEIQRTEQGDSAMYLCASSARGASEAFFGQGTRLTVV.

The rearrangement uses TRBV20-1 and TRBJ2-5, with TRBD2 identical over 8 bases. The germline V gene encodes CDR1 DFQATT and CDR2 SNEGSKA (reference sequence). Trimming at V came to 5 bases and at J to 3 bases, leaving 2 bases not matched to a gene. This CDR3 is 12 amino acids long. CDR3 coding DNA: TGCAGTGCTTTGACTAGCGAAGAGACCCAGTACTTC. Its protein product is CSALTSEETQYF.

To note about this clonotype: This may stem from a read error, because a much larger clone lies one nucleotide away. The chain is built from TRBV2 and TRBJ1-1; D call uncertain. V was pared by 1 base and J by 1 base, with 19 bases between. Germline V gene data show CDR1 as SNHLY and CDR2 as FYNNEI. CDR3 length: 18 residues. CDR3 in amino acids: CASSEVPPFTTRNTEAFF. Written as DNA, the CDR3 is TGTGCCAGCAGTGAAGTCCCCCCCTTTACCACAAGGAACACTGAAGCTTTCTTT.

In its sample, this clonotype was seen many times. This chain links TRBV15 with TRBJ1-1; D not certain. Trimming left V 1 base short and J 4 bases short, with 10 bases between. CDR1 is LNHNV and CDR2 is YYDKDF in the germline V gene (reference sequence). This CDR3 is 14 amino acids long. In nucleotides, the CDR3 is TGTGCCACCAGCAGAGGTGGTGGGAGCACTGAAGCTTTCTTT. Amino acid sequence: CATSRGGGSTEAFF.